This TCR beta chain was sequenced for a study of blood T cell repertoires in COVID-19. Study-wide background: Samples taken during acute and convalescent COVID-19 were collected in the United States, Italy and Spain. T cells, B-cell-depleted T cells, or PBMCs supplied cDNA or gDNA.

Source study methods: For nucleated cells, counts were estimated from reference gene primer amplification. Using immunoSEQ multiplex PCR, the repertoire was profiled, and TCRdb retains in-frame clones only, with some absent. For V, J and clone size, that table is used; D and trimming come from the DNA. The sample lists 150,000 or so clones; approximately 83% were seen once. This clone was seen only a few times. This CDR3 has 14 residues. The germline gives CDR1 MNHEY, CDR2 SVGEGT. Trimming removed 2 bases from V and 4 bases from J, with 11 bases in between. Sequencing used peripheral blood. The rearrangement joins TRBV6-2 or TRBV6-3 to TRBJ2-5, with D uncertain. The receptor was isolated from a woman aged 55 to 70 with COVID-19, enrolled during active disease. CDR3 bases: TGTGCCAGCAGTTACCGTAACTCCGGAGAGACCCAGTACTTC. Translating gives CASSYRNSGETQYF.